This T cell receptor (beta chain) was obtained from a study of blood T cell repertoires in COVID-19. Across the whole study: PBMCs, B-cell-depleted T cells, or T cells provided the cDNA or gDNA that made up the material.

The CDR3 is made up of 10 amino acids. The germline CDR1 and CDR2 sequences are SQVTM and ANQGSEA. V was cut by 2 bases and J by 8 bases, with 6 bases left in between. The assay was immunoSEQ multiplex PCR, and TCRdb's table has in-frame clones only and misses some. The sample carries 50,000 to 60,000 clones, around 85% recorded once. The V gene is TRBV29-1, the J gene TRBJ1-2; weak D call: TRBD1 (5 bases). This TCR came from a human donor in a cohort sampled during active COVID-19. Source material: peripheral blood. CDR3 bases: TGCAGCGTTGAACAGGGAGGCTACACCTTC. Translated: CSVEQGGYTF.